The rows below give T cell receptor beta chains drawn from one sample of a study of PD-1 blockade in classical Hodgkin lymphoma. Assay: immunoSEQ multiplex PCR; the TCRdb copy retains only in-frame clones and omits some. Among about 46,000 clones, around 66% were seen once, and the ten largest hold more than 9.5%. This specimen was peripheral blood mononuclear cells (PBMCs), taken at baseline. The receptors derive from a human donor with classical Hodgkin lymphoma. The CDR3 runs from the conserved cysteine through the conserved F or W. A D gene is named only where the DNA matches it firmly. Clone size is stated in some rows and not others, as once, few, many or a class when expanded.

D gene,J gene,CDR3 length,clone size,V gene,CDR3 DNA,CDR3 protein
-,TRBJ2-1,14,-,TRBV7-2,TGTGCCAGCAGTCAAGAAGGGGCCAACAATGAGCAGTTCTTC,CASSQEGANNEQFF
-,TRBJ2-1,13,-,TRBV7-6,TGTGCCAGCAGCAAGAGCTCCTACAATGAGCAGTTCTTC,CASSKSSYNEQFF
-,TRBJ2-1,15,-,TRBV6-6,TGTGCCAGCAGTTTCACAGGGAGCTCCTACAATGAGCAGTTCTTC,CASSFTGSSYNEQFF
-,TRBJ2-1,13,-,TRBV6-1,TGTGCCAGCAGTGGCTCAGGTCACAATGAGCAGTTCTTC,CASSGSGHNEQFF
TRBD1,TRBJ2-7,15,-,TRBV5-5,TGTGCCAGCAGCTTGGAGGACAGGGACCCCTACGAGCAGTACTTC,CASSLEDRDPYEQYF
-,TRBJ2-7,15,-,TRBV5-1,TGCGCCAGCAGCTTGGCGGTCCAGGGAACTCAGGAGCAGTACTTC,CASSLAVQGTQEQYF
-,TRBJ2-1,13,-,TRBV29-1,TGCAGCGCCCACCGGACAGTAAACAATGAGCAGTTCTTC,CSAHRTVNNEQFF
-,TRBJ2-7,14,few,TRBV9,TGTGCCAGCAGCCCGGGCCCTTTGGCCTACGAGCAGTACTTC,CASSPGPLAYEQYF
-,TRBJ2-2,17,-,TRBV5-1,TGCGCCACCGATACTACGACAGACCCAGAAACTACCGGGGAGCTGTTTTTT,CATDTTTDPETTGELFF
-,TRBJ2-7,13,-,TRBV5-1,TGCGCCAGCAGCTTGGATTCCTTTTACGAGCAGTACTTC,CASSLDSFYEQYF
TRBD1,TRBJ2-1,16,few,TRBV6-5,TGTGCCAGCAGTTGGACAGGGGGCGCGGTCTACAATGAGCAGTTCTTC,CASSWTGGAVYNEQFF
-,TRBJ1-2,14,-,TRBV5-4,TGTGCCAGCAGAGTTCAGGGGTTGAGCTATGGCTACACCTTC,CASRVQGLSYGYTF
-,TRBJ1-1,14,-,TRBV6-5,TGTGCCAGCAGGTCCGGGAGGCCGAACACTGAAGCTTTCTTT,CASRSGRPNTEAFF
-,TRBJ1-5,14,once,TRBV2,TGTGCCAGTGGATTGGGACATAGCAATCAGCCCCAGCATTTT,CASGLGHSNQPQHF
TRBD1,TRBJ2-3,16,-,TRBV7-9,TGTGCCAGCAGCCTAAAAACAGGGGGCAAGACAGATACGCAGTATTTT,CASSLKTGGKTDTQYF
TRBD1,TRBJ1-1,14,few,TRBV7-9,TGTGCCAGCTTCAGGACAGGGGTTAACACTGAAGCTTTCTTT,CASFRTGVNTEAFF
-,TRBJ1-3,15,-,TRBV14,TGTGCCAGCAGCCAGCAGAGGGGATCTGGAAACACCATATATTTT,CASSQQRGSGNTIYF
-,TRBJ2-7,15,-,TRBV7-3,TGTGCCAGCAGCGCAATTGGCGGACAGACTATGGAGCAGTACTTC,CASSAIGGQTMEQYF
-,TRBJ2-7,12,-,TRBV21-1,TGTGCCAGCAGACTTTTGCAAGGGGAGCAGTACTTC,CASRLLQGEQYF
TRBD1,TRBJ1-5,14,-,TRBV7-2,TGTGCCAGCAGCTTTCCCTTTGGGACAGCTGCTTTGCATTTT,CASSFPFGTAALHF
-,TRBJ2-7,15,-,TRBV15,TGTGCCACCAGCAGAGATAAGTTAGGGGTTTACGAGCAGTACTTC,CATSRDKLGVYEQYF
TRBD2,TRBJ2-2,15,-,TRBV29-1,TGCAGCGTTGCGGGACTAGCGGGAGGAACCGGGGAGCTGTTTTTT,CSVAGLAGGTGELFF
-,TRBJ2-5,15,once,TRBV13,TGTGCCAGCAGCCCGACGGGCCTAGGACAAGAGACCCAGTACTTC,CASSPTGLGQETQYF
-,TRBJ2-5,13,once,TRBV5-4,TGTGCCAGCAGCTTGGCGGCTCAAGAGACCCAGTACTTC,CASSLAAQETQYF
TRBD1,TRBJ1-5,16,few,TRBV5-1,TGCGCCAGCAGCTTAGACGGGACAGGCAGCAATCAGCCCCAGCATTTT,CASSLDGTGSNQPQHF
TRBD1,TRBJ1-2,15,-,TRBV11-2,TGTGCCAGCAGCCTTGACAGGGTGGGAGACTATGGCTACACCTTC,CASSLDRVGDYGYTF
TRBD2,TRBJ2-2,15,-,TRBV11-3,TGTGCCAGCAAATGGGTAGCGGGAGGGTACGGGGAGCTGTTTTTT,CASKWVAGGYGELFF
TRBD2,TRBJ2-2,16,-,TRBV18,TGTGCCAGCTCACCAAGGAGCGAGCGGGGCACCGGGGAGCTGTTTTTT,CASSPRSERGTGELFF
-,TRBJ2-2,18,-,TRBV7-8,TGTGCCAGCAGCTTATACCTGCAGGACAGGGAGGGCGCCGGGGAGCTGTTTTTT,CASSLYLQDREGAGELFF
TRBD1,TRBJ1-5,18,-,TRBV10-1,TGCGCCTCAACGACGGGACAGAATGAAGGATATAGCAATCAGCCCCAGCATTTT,CASTTGQNEGYSNQPQHF
-,TRBJ2-6,15,-,TRBV7-6,TGTGCCAGCAGCTACGGAGGCTCTGGGGCCAACGTCCTGACTTTC,CASSYGGSGANVLTF
TRBD1,TRBJ1-2,16,-,TRBV4-2,TGTGCCAGCAGCCAAGATAGGGACAGGGCTGGCTATGGCTACACCTTC,CASSQDRDRAGYGYTF
-,TRBJ1-2,14,-,TRBV5-8,TGTGCCAGCACCCTGCTCGCGTTTAGCTATGGCTACACCTTC,CASTLLAFSYGYTF
TRBD2,TRBJ2-1,15,-,TRBV11-3,TGTGCCAGCAGCTTAGGACTAGCGCCCTACAATGAGCAGTTCTTC,CASSLGLAPYNEQFF
TRBD1,TRBJ1-1,13,few,TRBV7-3,TGTGCCAGCAGCCCCCAGGGGGGCACCGAAGCTTTCTTT,CASSPQGGTEAFF
-,TRBJ1-2,14,-,TRBV5-4,TGTGCCAGCAGCTTGGAGGTGGGGACACGAGGCTACACCTTC,CASSLEVGTRGYTF
-,TRBJ1-1,11,-,TRBV29-1,TGCAGCGACTCCCTGAACACTGAAGCTTTCTTT,CSDSLNTEAFF